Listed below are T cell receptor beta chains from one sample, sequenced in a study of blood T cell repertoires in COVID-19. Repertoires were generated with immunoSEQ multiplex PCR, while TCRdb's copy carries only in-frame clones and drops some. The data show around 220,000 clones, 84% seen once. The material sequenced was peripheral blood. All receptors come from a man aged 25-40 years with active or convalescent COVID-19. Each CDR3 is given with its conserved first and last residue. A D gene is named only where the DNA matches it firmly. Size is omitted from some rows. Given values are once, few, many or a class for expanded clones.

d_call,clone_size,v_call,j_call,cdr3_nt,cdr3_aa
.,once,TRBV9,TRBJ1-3,TGTGCCAGCAGCGTAGCCAGCTCTGGAAACACCATATATTTT,CASSVASSGNTIYF
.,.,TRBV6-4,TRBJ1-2,TGTGCCAGCAGTACCCGGAGGTATGGCTACACCTTC,CASSTRRYGYTF
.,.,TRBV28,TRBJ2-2,TGTGCCAGCAGTCCCCCTTCGAACACCGGGGAGCTGTTTTTT,CASSPPSNTGELFF
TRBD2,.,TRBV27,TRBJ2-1,TGTGCCAGCAGTCCGTCGGGTGCGGGAGGGGAGTTCTTC,CASSPSGAGGEFF
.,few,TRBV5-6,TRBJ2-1,TGTGCCAGCAGCGGGATGGGGCGGGACGATGAGCAGTTCTTC,CASSGMGRDDEQFF
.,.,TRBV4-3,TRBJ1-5,TGCGCCAGCAGCCAAGATCTTAATCGATACAGGGTCAACGGTCAGCCCCAGCATTTT,CASSQDLNRYRVNGQPQHF
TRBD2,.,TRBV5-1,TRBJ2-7,TGCGCCAGCAGCTCGGGAGGGGCCTCCTACGAGCAGTACTTC,CASSSGGASYEQYF
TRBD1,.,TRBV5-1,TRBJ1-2,TGCGCCAGCAGCTGGGGACAGGGGGCCGATGGCTACACCTTC,CASSWGQGADGYTF
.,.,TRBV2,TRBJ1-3,TGTGCCAGCAGTGCCCCAGTTACAGGAAACACCATATATTTT,CASSAPVTGNTIYF
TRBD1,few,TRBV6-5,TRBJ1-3,TGTGCCAGCAGGATGGGACAGGGAAACACCATATATTTT,CASRMGQGNTIYF
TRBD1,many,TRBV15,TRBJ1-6,TGTGCCACCAGCAGCTCGACAGGGGATAATTCACCCCTCCACTTT,CATSSSTGDNSPLHF
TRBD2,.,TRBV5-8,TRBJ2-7,TGTGCCAGCAGCTTGCGGGACAAAAGTATAGGGATAGCGGGGGCTTACGAGCAGTACTTC,CASSLRDKSIGIAGAYEQYF
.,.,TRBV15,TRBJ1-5,TGTGCCACCAGCAGAGATCTTGGCGGACAAGGGCCCCAGCATTTT,CATSRDLGGQGPQHF
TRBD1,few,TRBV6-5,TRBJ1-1,TGTGCCAGCAGGCCGGGACAGACGAACACTGAAGCTTTCTTT,CASRPGQTNTEAFF
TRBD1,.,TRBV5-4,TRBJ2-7,TGTGCCAGCAGCGGACAGGGTCGTGCTATTTACGAGCAGTACTTC,CASSGQGRAIYEQYF
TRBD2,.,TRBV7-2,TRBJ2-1,TGTGCCAGCAGCATTAGCGGGAGAGATGACAATGAGCAGTTCTTC,CASSISGRDDNEQFF
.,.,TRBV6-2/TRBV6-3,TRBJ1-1,TGTGCCAGCAGCTCCGACTTTAACACTGAAGCTTTCTTT,CASSSDFNTEAFF
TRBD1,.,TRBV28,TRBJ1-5,TGTGCCATCCGGACAGGAGGCAATCAGCCCCAGCATTTT,CAIRTGGNQPQHF
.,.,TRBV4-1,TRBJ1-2,TGCGCCAGCAGCCAAAGTGAAGGGGTAGGCTATGGCTACACCTTC,CASSQSEGVGYGYTF
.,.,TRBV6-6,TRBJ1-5,TGTGCCAGCAGGAATATACAGGGCGCTCAGCCCCAGCATTTT,CASRNIQGAQPQHF
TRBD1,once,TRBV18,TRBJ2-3,TGTGCCAGCTCACCAAAGGTCGGGACAGGGGGCACAGATACGCAGTATTTT,CASSPKVGTGGTDTQYF
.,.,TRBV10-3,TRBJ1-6,TGTGCCATCAGTGAGTCGAGGGCCAACCTCCACTTT,CAISESRANLHF
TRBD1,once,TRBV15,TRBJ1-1,TGTGCCACCAGCATAGGGACAGGGGTGGCTGAAGCTTTCTTT,CATSIGTGVAEAFF
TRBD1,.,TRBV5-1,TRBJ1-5,TGCGCCAGCAGCCTTGTACCAGGGACAGGGTCCGATCAGCCCCAGCATTTT,CASSLVPGTGSDQPQHF
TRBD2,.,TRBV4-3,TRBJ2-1,TGCGCCAGCAGCCAAGATGGACTAGCGGTATACAATGAGCAGTTCTTC,CASSQDGLAVYNEQFF
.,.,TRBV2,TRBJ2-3,TGTGCCAGCACTCGATCGGGAGCAGATACGCAGTATTTT,CASTRSGADTQYF
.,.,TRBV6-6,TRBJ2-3,TGTGCCAGTACGCCTAGGGACTCAGGATCCGATACGCAGTATTTT,CASTPRDSGSDTQYF
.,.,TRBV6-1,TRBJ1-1,TGTGCCAGCAGTGATTTCAGGGGCACTGAAGCTTTCTTT,CASSDFRGTEAFF